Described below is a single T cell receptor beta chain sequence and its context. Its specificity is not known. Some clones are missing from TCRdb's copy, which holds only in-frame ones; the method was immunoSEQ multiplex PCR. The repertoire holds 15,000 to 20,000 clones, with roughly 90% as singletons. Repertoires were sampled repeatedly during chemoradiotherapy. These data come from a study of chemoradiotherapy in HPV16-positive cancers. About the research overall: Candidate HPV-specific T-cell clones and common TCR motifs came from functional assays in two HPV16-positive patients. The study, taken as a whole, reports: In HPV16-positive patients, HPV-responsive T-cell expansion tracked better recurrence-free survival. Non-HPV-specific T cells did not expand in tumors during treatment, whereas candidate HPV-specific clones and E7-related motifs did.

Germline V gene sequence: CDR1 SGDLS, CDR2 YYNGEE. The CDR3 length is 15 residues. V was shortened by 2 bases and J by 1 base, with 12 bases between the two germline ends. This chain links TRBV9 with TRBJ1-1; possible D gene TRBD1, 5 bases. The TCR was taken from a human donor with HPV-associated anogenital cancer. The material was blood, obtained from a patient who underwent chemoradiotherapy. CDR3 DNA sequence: TGTGCCAGCAGCGTGACCGGACAATCGAACACTGAAGCTTTCTTT. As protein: CASSVTGQSNTEAFF.